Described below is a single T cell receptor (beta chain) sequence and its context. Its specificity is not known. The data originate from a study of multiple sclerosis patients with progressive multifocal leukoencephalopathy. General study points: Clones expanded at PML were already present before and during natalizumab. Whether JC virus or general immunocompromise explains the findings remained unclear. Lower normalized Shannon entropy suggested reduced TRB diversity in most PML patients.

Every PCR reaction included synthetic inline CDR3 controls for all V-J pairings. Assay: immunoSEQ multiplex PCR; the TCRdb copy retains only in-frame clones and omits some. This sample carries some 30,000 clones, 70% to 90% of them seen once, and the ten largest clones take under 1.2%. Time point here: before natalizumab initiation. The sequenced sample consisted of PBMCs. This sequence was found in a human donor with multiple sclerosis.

The CDR3 DNA is TGTGCCAGCAGCGAAGTCGGACTGATTGGAAACACCATATATTTT. It is translated as CASSEVGLIGNTIYF. The V call is TRBV7-8, the J call TRBJ1-3; the D is unclear. The V end lost 5 bases, the J end lost 3 bases, and 14 bases lay between the germline ends. Germline CDR1 SGHVS, CDR2 FQNEAQ. The CDR3 consists of 15 residues. Full variable domain (rest looked up from reference TRBV7-8 and TRBJ1-3): GAGVSQSPRYKVAKRGQDVALRCDPISGHVSLFWYQQALGQGPEFLTYFQNEAQLDKSGLPSDRFFAERPEGSVSTLKIQRTQQEDSAVYLCASSEVGLIGNTIYFGEGSWLTVV.